Shown below are 26 T cell receptor beta chains from a single sample sequenced in a study of human T cells and chemical hapten exposure (dated by TCRdb to the early 2020s). The intended sense of this specimen's time point label: patch test 2, 6 weeks after DPC sensitization. This sample's treatment or condition label indicates: therapeutic diphenylcyclopropenone sensitization with weekly scalp DPC. Receptor libraries were prepared by RACE. Sequencing was performed on a NextSeq 500. Through fastp at Q25 and MiXCR, TCRdb rebuilt clones from the public reads, retaining in-frame beta chains. A single entry per CDR3 protein holds the most common genes and DNA from its merged rows. Present in this sample are 120,000 to 150,000 distinct CDR3 sequences, approximately 10% of which were seen just once. The ten most abundant clones make up 1.3% to 1.5% of the sample. The sequencing here drew on whole blood, taken in connection with sensitization to the hapten diphenylcyclopropenone (DPC). The origin of the receptors is a woman between 50 and 59 years old with alopecia areata. Some clones in this sample may be carry-over from other donors' samples.

This rearrangement joins TRBV29-1 to TRBJ1-6; no clear D. This CDR3 is built from 13 residues. Germline V gene data show CDR1 as SQVTM and CDR2 as ANQGSEA. V was trimmed by 4 bases and J by 2 bases, leaving 6 bases between them. CDR3 residues: CSVADAYNSPLHF. CDR3 coding DNA: TGCAGCGTTGCAGACGCCTATAATTCACCCCTCCACTTT. The entire variable domain, with the rest obtained from reference TRBV29-1 and TRBJ1-6, is as follows: SAVISQKPSRDICQRGTSLTIQCQVDSQVTMMFWYRQQPGQSLTLIATANQGSEATYESGFVIDKFPISRPNLTFSTLTVSNMSPEDSSIYLCSVADAYNSPLHFGNGTRLTVT.

At least ten counts were recorded for this clonotype. One junction end does not reproduce the germline sequence, and a read error may be involved. The gene calls are TRBV7-7 and TRBJ1-1; a possible D gene is TRBD1 (5 bases). Germline-derived CDR1 and CDR2 are SSHAT and FNYEAQ (reference sequence). The CDR3 spans 15 residues. CDR3 bases: TGTGCTAGCAGCTCGACCGGGACTGTGGGGATTGAAGCTTTCTTT. It encodes CASSSTGTVGIEAFF.

In its sample, this clonotype was seen a few times. The rearrangement joins TRBV21-1 to TRBJ2-6; the table's D call TRBD1 went unverified against the DNA. TRBV21-1 is designated a pseudogene. The CDR3 is 21 amino acids. This chain's CDR3 is CASSKESWRGQGRSGANVLTF. The CDR3 DNA is TGTGCCAGCAGCAAAGAATCATGGAGGGGACAGGGGAGGTCTGGGGCCAACGTCCTGACTTTC.

There are a few counts of this clonotype. The chain has TRBV5-4 and TRBJ2-3; D is ambiguous. CDR3 length: 17 amino acids. V gave up 2 bases and J gave up 3 bases, with 19 bases separating them. Germline V gene lookup returns CDR1 SGHNT and CDR2 YYREEE (reference sequence). The CDR3 DNA reads as TGTGCCAGCAGCTTTGGGCCCTTTAGCATCCGGACAGATACGCAGTATTTT. This translates into CASSFGPFSIRTDTQYF.

This chain joins TRBV7-2 and TRBJ2-5; D call uncertain. CDR3 length equals 13 residues. CDR1 is SGHTA, CDR2 FQGNSA, per germline. V was pared by 5 bases and J by 3 bases, with 10 bases between. CDR3 nucleotides: TGTGCCAGCAGCCCCAGTCTGGAAGAGACCCAGTACTTC. Translation gives CASSPSLEETQYF.

This clonotype was seen more than once but under ten times. The chain couples TRBV12-3 or TRBV12-4 to TRBJ2-1; 9 bases fit TRBD2. The CDR3 consists of 15 residues. With 7 bases clipped from V and 3 bases from J, the junction kept 7 bases outside the gene matches. The CDR3 spells CASIPSGAVYNEQFF. The CDR3 DNA reads as TGTGCCAGCATTCCTAGCGGGGCGGTCTACAATGAGCAGTTCTTC.

This clonotype was found a few times. The genes are TRBV5-1 and TRBJ2-7, with 8 bases matching TRBD2. CDR1 is SGHRS, CDR2 YFSETQ, per germline. The CDR3 runs 15 residues. J gave up 4 bases and V 0 bases, and 6 bases lay outside the gene matches. CDR3 DNA: TGCGCCAGCAGCTTGGCGCCTAGCGGGCTTTACGAGCAGTACTTC. Its protein product is CASSLAPSGLYEQYF.

This clonotype was counted at least ten times. The chain is built from TRBV18 and TRBJ1-5, with D tentatively TRBD1 (6 bases). Per the germline V gene, CDR1 is KGHSH and CDR2 is LQKENI. The V end was cut by 3 bases, the J end by 5 bases, with 14 bases between. The length of the CDR3 is 15 residues. CDR3 in DNA: TGTGCCAGCTCACCTCCCGGGGGGCCGGATCAGCCCCAGCATTTT. This encodes CASSPPGGPDQPQHF.

At least ten counts were recorded for this clonotype. The V call is TRBV18, the J call TRBJ1-1; 8 nucleotides align to TRBD1. The germline V gene encodes CDR1 KGHSH and CDR2 LQKENI. CDR3 length: 14 residues. V was clipped by 8 bases and J by 2 bases; unmatched bases: 7. The CDR3 is CASSPGQGNTEAFF. The CDR3 nucleotides read TGTGCCAGCAGCCCAGGACAGGGAAACACTGAAGCTTTCTTT.

In its sample, this clonotype was seen many times. The rearrangement joins TRBV5-1 to TRBJ2-5; D not certain. Germline CDR1 reads SGHRS; CDR2 reads YFSETQ. V lost 0 bases and J 2 bases, leaving 11 bases between the germline ends. The CDR3 loop spans 15 amino acids. This chain's CDR3 is CASSLVVNTQETQYF. The CDR3 DNA reads as TGCGCCAGCAGCTTGGTGGTGAATACTCAAGAGACCCAGTACTTC.

The sample holds a few counts of this clonotype. This chain joins TRBV6-1 and TRBJ2-5; TRBD1 might be the D (5 bases). Germline CDR1 and CDR2: MNHNS and SASEGT. The CDR3 loop spans 15 amino acids. The V end lost 6 bases, the J end lost 5 bases, and 19 bases lay between the germline ends. The chain's CDR3 is CASSEQLGAQETQYF. The CDR3 DNA follows: TGTGCCAGCAGCGAGCAGTTAGGGGCGCAGGAGACCCAGTACTTC.

The genes are TRBV7-3 and TRBJ2-3; 14 nucleotides agree with TRBD2. The CDR3 sequence is 18 residues long. The trim removed 4 bases at V and 5 bases at J, leaving 11 bases unmatched. The germline V gene encodes CDR1 SGHTA and CDR2 FQGTGA. The CDR3 nucleotides read TGTGCCAGCAGCTCAGGAGGACTAGCGGGAGGCGGGGGAGATACGCAGTATTTT. Protein sequence: CASSSGGLAGGGGDTQYF.

This clonotype was recorded many times. The CDR3 here is CASSLLQAPTYEQYF. The CDR3 DNA reads as TGTGCCAGCAGCTTACTCCAGGCCCCGACCTACGAGCAGTACTTC. The genes are TRBV7-8 and TRBJ2-7; D unclear. CDR1 and CDR2 from the germline V gene are SGHVS and FQNEAQ. Trimming pared 2 bases from V and 2 bases from J, leaving 13 bases between. The length of the CDR3 is 15 residues.

This clonotype appeared a few times. The gene calls are TRBV2 and TRBJ2-3; no reliable D call. The CDR3 extends over 10 amino acids. Trimming removed 7 bases from V and 5 bases from J, with 4 bases in between. CDR1 is SNHLY, CDR2 FYNNEI, per germline. This CDR3 reads CASKKDTQYF. DNA for the CDR3: TGTGCCAGCAAGAAAGATACGCAGTATTTT.

The chain links TRBV10-3 to TRBJ2-5; 9 bases line up with TRBD2. This CDR3 has 15 residues. Germline CDR1 is ENHRY and CDR2 is SYGVKD. V dropped 8 bases and J dropped 5; count of bases not matched to a gene: 12. This chain's CDR3 is CAIAGGTSQVETQYF. The CDR3 nucleotides read TGTGCCATCGCTGGGGGGACTAGCCAAGTTGAGACCCAGTACTTC.

This clonotype was seen only once. This sequence may be a read error, since a much larger clone differs from it by one base. The rearrangement links TRBV27 to TRBJ1-2; 8 bases align to TRBD1. V shed 6 bases and J 4 bases; nucleotides not matched to a gene: 7. The CDR3 is 14 amino acids. Germline lookup yields CDR1 MNHEY and CDR2 SMNVEV (reference sequence). CDR3 protein: CASRSRGRSYGYTF. CDR3 DNA: TGTGCCAGCAGGAGCAGGGGGCGTAGCTATGGCTACACCTTC.

The chain employs TRBV5-5 and TRBJ1-2; no clear D. The germline V and J ends were trimmed by 2 bases and 6 bases, with 5 bases remaining between them. The CDR3 extends over 11 amino acids. CDR1 SGHKS and CDR2 YYEKEE come from the germline V gene (reference sequence). This CDR3 reads CASSFSDGYTF. In DNA, the CDR3 is TGTGCCAGCAGCTTCTCGGATGGCTACACCTTC.

This clonotype was recorded a few times. The chain links TRBV29-1 to TRBJ1-1, with D maybe TRBD1 (5 bases). The ends were cut back, 4 bases at V and 5 bases at J, with 17 bases in the middle. The CDR3 loop spans 14 amino acids. Germline values: CDR1 SQVTM, CDR2 ANQGSEA. CDR3 amino acids: CSVALREGETEAFF. CDR3 sequence (DNA): TGCAGCGTTGCTCTCAGGGAAGGAGAAACTGAAGCTTTCTTT.

Notes on this clonotype: A much larger clonotype is one base distant, so this may be a read error. The genes are TRBV3-1 and TRBJ2-5, with D possibly TRBD2 on 5 matching bases. The germline CDR1 and CDR2 sequences are LGHDT and YNNKEL (reference sequence). The CDR3 has 15 residues. V was cut by 4 bases and J by 4 bases, with 16 bases left in between. Here the CDR3 DNA reads TGTGCCAGCAGCCCTGGACGGGGAGCAAGAGAGACCCAGTACTTC. Protein sequence: CASSPGRGARETQYF.

This clonotype occurred many times. The chain has TRBV12-3 or TRBV12-4 and TRBJ1-5, with 7 positions matching TRBD1. The CDR3 consists of 15 residues. Trimming removed 0 bases from V and 6 bases from J; junction bases left unmatched: 5. This CDR3 is CASSLATGLGQPQHF. In nucleotides, the CDR3 is TGTGCCAGCAGTTTAGCGACAGGGTTGGGTCAGCCCCAGCATTTT.

V usage is TRBV5-1 and J usage is TRBJ2-2; D is ambiguous. The CDR3 contains 15 residues. The ends were cut back, 0 bases at V and 0 bases at J, with 6 bases in the middle. Germline V lookup: CDR1 SGHRS, CDR2 YFSETQ. The CDR3 DNA is TGCGCCAGCAGCTTGGGACGTACGAACACCGGGGAGCTGTTTTTT. This sequence encodes CASSLGRTNTGELFF.

The chain is built from TRBV30 and TRBJ2-7, with TRBD2 matching over 12 bases. This CDR3 contains 14 residues. Trimming removed 3 bases from V and 4 bases from J; junction bases left unmatched: 4. Germline-derived CDR1 and CDR2 are GTSNPN and SVGIG (reference sequence). CDR3 DNA: TGTGCCTGGAGCCTAGCGGGAGGGCCGTACGAGCAGTACTTC. This encodes CAWSLAGGPYEQYF.

V is TRBV7-9 and J is TRBJ2-3; 11 bases match TRBD2. The V gene end was trimmed by 1 base and the J gene end by 6 bases; junction bases not matched to a gene: 9. The germline gives CDR1 SEHNR, CDR2 FQNEAQ (reference sequence). CDR3 length equals 17 residues. The CDR3 nucleotides are TGTGCCAGCAGCTTAGGAGTACTAGCGGGAGATCTGGATACGCAGTATTTT. It specifies CASSLGVLAGDLDTQYF.

This chain uses TRBV3-1 with TRBJ2-5; the D is unclear. V was pared by 0 bases and J by 5 bases, with 7 bases between. This CDR3 comprises 13 residues. Germline CDR1 LGHDT, CDR2 YNNKEL (reference sequence). CDR3 loop: CASSQDRLETQYF. DNA for the CDR3: TGTGCCAGCAGCCAAGATCGATTGGAGACCCAGTACTTC.

The gene calls are TRBV29-1 and TRBJ2-3; no firm D call. Looked up from germline, CDR1 is SQVTM and CDR2 is ANQGSEA. V lost 4 bases to trimming and J lost 5 bases, with 7 bases between them. CDR3 length equals 11 residues. The CDR3 spells CSVGAVDTQYF. The CDR3 nucleotides read TGCAGCGTTGGGGCAGTAGATACGCAGTATTTT.

The V gene is TRBV6-5, the J gene TRBJ2-3; D is possibly TRBD2 (5 bases). Germline lookup yields CDR1 MNHEY and CDR2 SVGAGI. The V and J ends lost 4 bases and 4 bases respectively, with 12 bases between them. This CDR3 is built from 14 residues. The CDR3 is CASSSALRADTQYF. The CDR3 bases are TGTGCCAGCAGTTCGGCGCTGAGGGCAGATACGCAGTATTTT.